The 2 T cell receptor beta chains presented below share a single source sample, sequenced in a study of shared clonotypes between healthy human individuals. The repertoire was sequenced with immunoSEQ multiplex PCR; TCRdb's copy has only in-frame clones and lacks some. There are over a million clones in the sample; 60% to 80% occur only once, and about 1.5% lies in the top ten. Material: memory CD4+ T cells sorted from blood. The subset here: CD45RA-negative fraction. The receptors shown here come from a young man in good health.

The rearrangement joins TRBV4-1 to TRBJ2-7; a weak D match, TRBD2 (5 bases). Per germline, CDR1 MGHRA and CDR2 YSYEKL. CDR3 size: 15 residues. Trimming cost V 0 bases and J 0 bases, with 9 bases left between them. The CDR3 loop is CASSQDQRSSYEQYF. In DNA, the CDR3 is TGCGCCAGCAGCCAAGATCAGCGGAGCTCCTACGAGCAGTACTTC.

The genes are TRBV7-2 and TRBJ2-5; a possible D gene is TRBD2 (6 bases). V shed 4 bases and J shed 5 bases, with 20 bases lying between them. The CDR3 runs to 16 residues. Germline loops: CDR1 SGHTA, CDR2 FQGNSA. CDR3 sequence reads: CASSSRGRLAKETQYF. The CDR3 DNA follows: TGTGCCAGCAGCTCACGTGGAAGGCTAGCGAAGGAGACCCAGTACTTC.